The 32 T cell receptor beta chains listed next were all sequenced from one sample in a study of blood T cell repertoires in COVID-19. Sequencing was performed with immunoSEQ multiplex PCR; in TCRdb, only in-frame clones are kept and a portion is missing. The sample consists of tens of thousands of clones, under 95% of them appearing once. Sequencing was done on a sample of peripheral blood. Source of these receptors: a man aged 50 or older with acute or convalescent COVID-19.

The chain joins TRBV20-1 to TRBJ1-5, with 11 bases aligning to TRBD1. Losses at the gene ends were 6 bases for V and 4 bases for J; bases not matched to a gene: 11. The length of the CDR3 is 16 residues. Per the germline V gene, CDR1 is DFQATT and CDR2 is SNEGSKA (reference sequence). The CDR3 loop is CSASRMRDRGNQPQHF. In nucleotides, the CDR3 is TGCAGTGCGAGTCGAATGAGGGACAGGGGGAATCAGCCCCAGCATTTT.

This chain links TRBV15 with TRBJ1-3; TRBD1 might be the D (6 bases). The CDR3 totals 15 residues. In germline, CDR1 is LNHNV, CDR2 YYDKDF (reference sequence). Trimming took 0 bases from V and 7 from J, leaving 13 bases between them. This chain's CDR3 is CATSRDRGGRNTIYF. The CDR3 DNA reads as TGTGCCACCAGCAGAGATAGAGGGGGACGGAACACCATATATTTT.

The V and J genes are TRBV20-1 and TRBJ1-6; D unclear. Trimming took 6 bases from V and 0 from J, leaving 12 bases between them. Germline V CDR1 and CDR2: DFQATT, SNEGSKA (reference sequence). CDR3 length: 15 residues. The CDR3 sequence: CSASEEGSYNSPLHF. The CDR3 region has the DNA TGCAGTGCCAGTGAGGAGGGCTCCTATAATTCACCCCTCCACTTT.

The gene calls are TRBV2 and TRBJ2-7; 10 bases match TRBD2. Germline assignment: CDR1 SNHLY and CDR2 FYNNEI. The trim removed 4 bases at V and 1 base at J, leaving 4 bases unmatched. This CDR3 comprises 15 residues. The CDR3 region is CASSAPSGGSYEQYF. Written as DNA, the CDR3 is TGTGCCAGCAGTGCTCCTAGCGGGGGATCCTACGAGCAGTACTTC.

The chain employs TRBV19 and TRBJ2-7; 10 positions match TRBD2. With 3 bases clipped from V and 0 bases from J, the junction kept 8 bases outside the gene matches. Germline lookup yields CDR1 LNHDA and CDR2 SQIVND (reference sequence). CDR3 length: 17 amino acids. CDR3 loop: CASSIRGTSEGSYEQYF. The CDR3 region has the DNA TGTGCCAGTAGTATCCGGGGGACTAGCGAAGGCTCCTACGAGCAGTACTTC.

The rearrangement joins TRBV5-6 to TRBJ1-5, with a weak D call TRBD1 (6 bases). Germline V gene sequence: CDR1 SGHDT, CDR2 YYEEEE. V dropped 0 bases and J dropped 3 bases, with 10 bases sitting between them. The CDR3 has 15 amino acids. In DNA form, the CDR3 reads TGTGCCAGCAGCTTGGCCCGGGACATCAATCAGCCCCAGCATTTT. It specifies CASSLARDINQPQHF.

The chain couples TRBV3-1 (or the pseudogene TRBV3-2) to TRBJ1-1, with D unclear. The CDR3 sequence is 15 residues long. Germline V CDR1 and CDR2: LGHDT, YNNKEL (reference sequence). Trimming removed 1 base at V and 0 bases at J, with 9 bases between. CDR3 bases: TGTGCCAGCAGCCAAGGAGAGATACTGAACACTGAAGCTTTCTTT. As protein: CASSQGEILNTEAFF.

This clone has a handful of counts. The CDR3 loop reads CASSHPGQGKHYYGYTF. As DNA, the CDR3 is TGCGCCAGCAGCCACCCGGGACAGGGGAAACATTATTATGGCTACACCTTC. V is TRBV4-1 and J is TRBJ1-2; 10 bases fit TRBD1. V was clipped by 3 bases and J by 5 bases; unmatched bases: 12. This CDR3 spans 17 amino acids. Germline values: CDR1 MGHRA, CDR2 YSYEKL.

The J gene is TRBJ1-4, the V gene TRBV28; 9 bases agree with TRBD1. This CDR3 region has 17 residues. With V trimmed by 4 bases and J by 7 bases, 13 bases remained unmatched. CDR1 and CDR2 (germline): MDHEN, SYDVKM. The CDR3 bases are TGTGCCAGCAGTTCACCGGGACAGGGATTGGGCGTTGAAAAACTGTTTTTT. Translating gives CASSSPGQGLGVEKLFF.

The J gene is TRBJ2-1, the V gene TRBV5-1; maybe TRBD2 (5 bases). V was clipped by 0 bases and J by 9 bases, with 19 bases between them. The CDR3 has 16 amino acids. CDR1 SGHRS and CDR2 YFSETQ come from the germline V gene. The CDR3 protein is CASSLVARDPLGEQFF. In nucleotides, the CDR3 is TGCGCCAGCAGCTTGGTTGCACGGGATCCTCTAGGTGAGCAGTTCTTC.

This chain links TRBV28 with TRBJ2-5; maybe TRBD2 (5 bases). Looked up from germline, CDR1 is MDHEN and CDR2 is SYDVKM. V lost 0 bases and J lost 5, with 16 bases in between. There are 16 residues in the CDR3. This CDR3 reads CASSLWDPSRRETQYF. In DNA, the CDR3 is TGTGCCAGCAGTTTATGGGATCCTAGCAGGAGGGAGACCCAGTACTTC.

This chain joins TRBV15 and TRBJ1-1; D gene uncertain. Trimming removed 0 bases at V and 4 bases at J, with 9 bases between. CDR1 is LNHNV and CDR2 is YYDKDF in the germline V gene (reference sequence). The CDR3 loop spans 14 amino acids. CDR3 DNA: TGTGCCACCAGCAGAGATCGGAGACCCACTGAAGCTTTCTTT. Protein: CATSRDRRPTEAFF.

V and J are TRBV29-1 and TRBJ2-1; D possibly corresponds to TRBD1 (6 bases). Deletions cut 7 bases from V and 6 bases from J, with 22 bases between. This CDR3 contains 15 residues. Germline V gene data show CDR1 as SQVTM and CDR2 as ANQGSEA. The CDR3 DNA follows: TGCAGCGAGATTTCCGGGACACCCAAGCCCAATGAGCAGTTCTTC. Its translation is CSEISGTPKPNEQFF.

The rearrangement uses TRBV2 and TRBJ1-4, with 7 bases identical to TRBD1. With V trimmed by 7 bases and J by 0 bases, 5 bases remained unmatched. Germline V gene lookup returns CDR1 SNHLY and CDR2 FYNNEI. The CDR3 has 15 amino acids. The CDR3 DNA reads as TGTGCCAGCACCCGACAGGGAGCAACTAATGAAAAACTGTTTTTT. This codes for CASTRQGATNEKLFF.

The rearrangement links TRBV4-1 to TRBJ2-7; TRBD1 matches at 8 bases. Trimming at V came to 5 bases and at J to 6 bases, leaving 9 bases not matched to a gene. The CDR3 runs to 14 residues. Per germline, CDR1 MGHRA and CDR2 YSYEKL. CDR3 loop: CASSSGQGTFEQYF. The CDR3 DNA reads TGCGCCAGCAGCTCTGGACAGGGTACATTCGAGCAGTACTTC.

V gene TRBV6-2 or TRBV6-3 combines with J gene TRBJ2-4; the match to TRBD2 covers 10 bases. Losses at the gene ends were 6 bases for V and 6 bases for J; bases not matched to a gene: 5. Germline V lookup: CDR1 MNHEY, CDR2 SVGEGT. The CDR3 consists of 14 residues. In DNA form, the CDR3 reads TGTGCCAGCAGCGGAAGCGGGAGGGGAAACATTCAGTACTTC. It translates to CASSGSGRGNIQYF.

V usage is TRBV6-5 and J usage is TRBJ1-6; D ambiguous. The CDR3 has 16 residues. V lost 2 bases and J 1 base, leaving 9 bases between the germline ends. Germline assignment: CDR1 MNHEY and CDR2 SVGAGI. Here the CDR3 DNA reads TGTGCCAGCAGTTACCCGGGGAGGTCCTATAATTCACCCCTCCACTTT. It is translated as CASSYPGRSYNSPLHF.

This chain joins TRBV7-8 and TRBJ2-5, with D unresolved. The CDR3 has 12 residues. V lost 4 bases and J 0 bases, leaving 3 bases between the germline ends. Germline lookup yields CDR1 SGHVS and CDR2 FQNEAQ. Here the CDR3 reads CASSSYQETQYF. CDR3 sequence (DNA): TGTGCCAGCAGCTCATACCAAGAGACCCAGTACTTC.

The chain couples TRBV3-1 (or the pseudogene TRBV3-2) to TRBJ1-3; D not resolved. Trimming stripped 2 bases from V and 0 bases from J, with 14 bases between. The CDR3 runs 17 residues. Germline CDR1 reads LGHDT; CDR2 reads YNNKEL (reference sequence). CDR3 protein: CASSQRIVFVSGNTIYF. DNA of the CDR3: TGTGCCAGCAGCCAACGTATAGTCTTCGTCTCTGGAAACACCATATATTTT.

The chain joins TRBV5-1 to TRBJ1-2; tentative D call: TRBD1 (5 bases). V was shortened by 0 bases and J by 2 bases, with 8 bases between the two germline ends. Germline V CDR1 and CDR2: SGHRS, YFSETQ. The CDR3 has 14 amino acids. CDR3 sequence: CASSLGDRNYGYTF. CDR3 nucleotide sequence: TGCGCCAGCAGCTTGGGCGACAGAAACTATGGCTACACCTTC. The entire variable domain, with the rest obtained from reference TRBV5-1 and TRBJ1-2, is as follows: KAGVTQTPRYLIKTRGQQVTLSCSPISGHRSVSWYQQTPGQGLQFLFEYFSETQRNKGNFPGRFSGRQFSNSRSEMNVSTLELGDSALYLCASSLGDRNYGYTFGSGTRLTVV.

This clone showed up just once. This rearrangement joins TRBV19 to TRBJ2-3, with D possibly TRBD1 on 5 matching bases. The V and J ends lost 6 bases and 6 bases respectively, with 16 bases between them. CDR3 length: 14 residues. Germline V gives CDR1 LNHDA, CDR2 SQIVND (reference sequence). CDR3 in DNA: TGTGCCAGTAGCCCAAACAGGAAGGCGGATACGCAGTATTTT. Amino acid sequence: CASSPNRKADTQYF.

The genes are TRBV5-5 and TRBJ1-1, with 7 positions matching TRBD1. V dropped 7 bases and J dropped 4; count of bases not matched to a gene: 7. The V gene's germline CDR1 is SGHKS and CDR2 YYEKEE (reference sequence). This CDR3 has 13 amino acids. The CDR3 protein is CASAMDRLTEAFF. Here the CDR3 DNA reads TGTGCCAGCGCAATGGACAGGCTCACTGAAGCTTTCTTT.

V and J are TRBV2 and TRBJ2-2, with 9 bases that match TRBD1. V lost 8 bases, J lost 6 bases, and 7 bases stayed unmatched. The germline CDR1 and CDR2 sequences are SNHLY and FYNNEI. The CDR3 runs to 14 residues. The CDR3 reads CASGTGGAPGELFF. CDR3 sequence (DNA): TGTGCCAGCGGCACAGGGGGCGCCCCCGGGGAGCTGTTTTTT.

This sequence joins TRBV25-1 and TRBJ1-3; D is possibly TRBD1 (6 bases). The CDR3 has 17 residues. Germline CDR1 MGHDK, CDR2 SYGVNS. V was clipped by 3 bases and J by 3 bases, with 18 bases between them. CDR3 region: CASSDGPRGGDGNTIYF. The CDR3, as DNA: TGTGCCAGCAGTGATGGTCCCCGCGGGGGCGATGGAAACACCATATATTTT.

V is TRBV14 and J is TRBJ2-1; 9 nucleotides align to TRBD2. Per the germline V gene, CDR1 is SGHDN and CDR2 is FVKESK. The junction had 8 bases not matched to a gene; V was cut back by 4 bases and J by 7 bases. The CDR3 is made up of 15 amino acids. CDR3 DNA: TGTGCCAGCAGCCCTCTAGCGGGGAACTTAAATGAGCAGTTCTTC. This gives the protein CASSPLAGNLNEQFF.

The J gene is TRBJ1-1, the V gene TRBV2; the D gene is possibly TRBD1 (5 bases). V was clipped by 3 bases and J by 5 bases, with 13 bases between them. The CDR3 totals 14 residues. Germline CDR1 SNHLY, CDR2 FYNNEI. The CDR3 loop reads CASSDRGLGTEAFF. DNA of the CDR3: TGTGCCAGCAGTGATCGGGGGTTGGGGACTGAAGCTTTCTTT.

The chain has TRBV12-3 or TRBV12-4 and TRBJ1-2; D is uncertain. The CDR3 extends over 13 amino acids. V shed 1 base and J shed 4 bases, with 7 bases lying between them. CDR3 nucleotide sequence: TGTGCCAGCAGTTTAGTACAAATCTATGGCTACACCTTC. It specifies CASSLVQIYGYTF.

The rearrangement joins TRBV11-2 to TRBJ1-4; weak D call: TRBD1 (5 bases). V was clipped by 1 base and J by 5 bases, with 17 bases between them. In germline, CDR1 is SGHAT, CDR2 FQNNGV. The CDR3 is made up of 17 amino acids. CDR3 sequence: CASSLAPVRGNNEKLFF. The DNA for the CDR3 is TGTGCCAGCAGCTTAGCCCCCGTCCGGGGGAACAATGAAAAACTGTTTTTT.

A single count supports this clone. This chain links TRBV9 with TRBJ2-1, with D possibly TRBD2 on 5 matching bases. This CDR3 is built from 16 residues. Looked up from germline, CDR1 is SGDLS and CDR2 is YYNGEE. Trimming took 0 bases from V and 0 from J, leaving 10 bases between them. The CDR3 sequence is CASSVGGRSSYNEQFF. CDR3 DNA: TGTGCCAGCAGCGTAGGAGGGCGGAGCTCCTACAATGAGCAGTTCTTC. Complete variable domain (other parts from reference TRBV9 and TRBJ2-1): DSGVTQTPKHLITATGQRVTLRCSPRSGDLSVYWYQQSLDQGLQFLIQYYNGEERAKGNILERFSAQQFPDLHSELNLSSLELGDSALYFCASSVGGRSSYNEQFFGPGTRLTVL.

This chain joins TRBV9 and TRBJ2-3; no firm D call. Trimming removed 4 bases from V and 5 bases from J, with 14 bases in between. The CDR3 extends over 14 amino acids. Germline CDR1 is SGDLS and CDR2 is YYNGEE. CDR3 in DNA: TGTGCCAGCAGCCCCACTGTGTATAGAGATACGCAGTATTTT. Its protein product is CASSPTVYRDTQYF.

The chain employs TRBV2 and TRBJ1-6; D is perhaps TRBD1 (6 bases). With 7 bases removed from V and 8 bases from J, the gap between germline ends came to 21 bases. The CDR3 has 16 amino acids. Germline V gene sequence: CDR1 SNHLY, CDR2 FYNNEI. CDR3: CASTRGGMPRDSPLHF. In DNA form, the CDR3 reads TGTGCCAGCACCCGAGGGGGTATGCCGAGGGATTCACCCCTCCACTTT. Using reference TRBV2 and TRBJ1-6 for the parts outside the CDR3, the full variable domain is EPEVTQTPSHQVTQMGQEVILRCVPISNHLYFYWYRQILGQKVEFLVSFYNNEISEKSEIFDDQFSVERPDGSNFTLKIRSTKLEDSAMYFCASTRGGMPRDSPLHFGNGTRLTVT.

The chain couples TRBV7-6 to TRBJ2-3; 7 positions agree with TRBD2. In germline, CDR1 is SGHVS, CDR2 FNYEAQ. With V trimmed by 2 bases and J by 5 bases, 10 bases remained unmatched. CDR3 length: 16 residues. CDR3: CASSLLVAGSRDTQYF. The CDR3 nucleotides are TGTGCCAGCAGCTTATTAGTAGCGGGTTCGAGAGATACGCAGTATTTT.